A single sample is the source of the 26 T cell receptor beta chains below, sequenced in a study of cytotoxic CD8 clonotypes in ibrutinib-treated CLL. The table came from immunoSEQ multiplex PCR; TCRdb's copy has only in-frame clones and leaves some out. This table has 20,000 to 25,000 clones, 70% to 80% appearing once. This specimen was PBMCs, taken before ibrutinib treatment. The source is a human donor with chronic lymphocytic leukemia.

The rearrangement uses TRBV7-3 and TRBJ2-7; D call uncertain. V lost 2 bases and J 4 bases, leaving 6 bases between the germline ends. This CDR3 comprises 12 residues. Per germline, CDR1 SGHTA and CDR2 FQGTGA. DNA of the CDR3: TGTGCCAGCAGCTTAGTCCTTTACGAGCAGTACTTC. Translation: CASSLVLYEQYF. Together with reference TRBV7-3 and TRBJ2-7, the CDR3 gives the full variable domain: GAGVSQTPSNKVTEKGKYVELRCDPISGHTALYWYRQSLGQGPEFLIYFQGTGAADDSGLPNDRFFAVRPEGSVSTLKIQRTERGDSAVYLCASSLVLYEQYFGPGTRLTVT.

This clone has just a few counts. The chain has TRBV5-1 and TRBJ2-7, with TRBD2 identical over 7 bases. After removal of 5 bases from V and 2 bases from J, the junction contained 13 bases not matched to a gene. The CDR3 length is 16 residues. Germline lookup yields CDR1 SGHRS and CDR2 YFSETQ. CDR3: CASSQRLSGSTYEQYF. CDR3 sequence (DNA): TGCGCCAGCAGTCAACGACTTAGCGGGTCTACCTACGAGCAGTACTTC.

In nucleotides, the CDR3 is TGTGCCTGGAGCGGACTTGGTTACAATGAGCAGTTCTTC. Protein product: CAWSGLGYNEQFF. The chain couples TRBV30 to TRBJ2-1; TRBD2 is a possible D gene (5 bases). Trimming removed 3 bases at V and 4 bases at J, with 10 bases between. The CDR3 runs 13 residues. Per germline, CDR1 GTSNPN and CDR2 SVGIG (reference sequence).

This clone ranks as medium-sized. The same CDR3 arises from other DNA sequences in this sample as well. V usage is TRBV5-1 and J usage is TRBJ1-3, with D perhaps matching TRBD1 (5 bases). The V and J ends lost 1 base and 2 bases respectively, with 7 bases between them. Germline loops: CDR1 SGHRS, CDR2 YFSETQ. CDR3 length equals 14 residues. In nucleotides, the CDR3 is TGCGCCAGCAGCTTGTCAGGGACTGGAAACACCATATATTTT. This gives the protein CASSLSGTGNTIYF.

The CDR3 loop reads CASSRNRQNSYEQYF. As DNA, the CDR3 is TGTGCCAGCAGCCGTAACCGACAGAACTCCTACGAGCAGTACTTC. The chain uses TRBV13 and TRBJ2-7; perhaps TRBD1 as D (5 bases). Trimming shortened V by 5 bases and J by 0 bases, and 14 bases separated the two germline ends. Germline V gives CDR1 PRHDT, CDR2 FYEKMQ (reference sequence). The CDR3 length is 15 residues.

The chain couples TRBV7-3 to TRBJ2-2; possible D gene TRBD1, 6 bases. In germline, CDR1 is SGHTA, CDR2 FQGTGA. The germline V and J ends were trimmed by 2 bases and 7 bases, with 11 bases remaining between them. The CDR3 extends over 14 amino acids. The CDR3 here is CASSLFRGGGELFF. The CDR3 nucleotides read TGTGCCAGCAGCTTATTCAGGGGTGGCGGGGAGCTGTTTTTT.

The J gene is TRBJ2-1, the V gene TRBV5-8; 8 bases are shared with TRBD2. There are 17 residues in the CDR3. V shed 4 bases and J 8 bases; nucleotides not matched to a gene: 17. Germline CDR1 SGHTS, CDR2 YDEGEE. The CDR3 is CASSPRSQREFGHEQFF. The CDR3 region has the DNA TGTGCCAGCAGCCCCCGATCTCAGCGGGAGTTTGGGCATGAGCAGTTCTTC. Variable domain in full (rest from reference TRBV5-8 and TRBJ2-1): EAGVTQSPTHLIKTRGQQATLRCSPISGHTSVYWYQQALGLGLQFLLWYDEGEERNRGNFPPRFSGRQFPNYSSELNVNALELEDSALYLCASSPRSQREFGHEQFFGPGTRLTVL.

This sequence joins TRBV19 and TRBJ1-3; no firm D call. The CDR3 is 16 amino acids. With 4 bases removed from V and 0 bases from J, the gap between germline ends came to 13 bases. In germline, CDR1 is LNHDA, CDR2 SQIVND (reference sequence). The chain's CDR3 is CASSKGPGFSGNTIYF. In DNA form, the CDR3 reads TGTGCCAGTAGTAAGGGTCCCGGATTCTCTGGAAACACCATATATTTT.

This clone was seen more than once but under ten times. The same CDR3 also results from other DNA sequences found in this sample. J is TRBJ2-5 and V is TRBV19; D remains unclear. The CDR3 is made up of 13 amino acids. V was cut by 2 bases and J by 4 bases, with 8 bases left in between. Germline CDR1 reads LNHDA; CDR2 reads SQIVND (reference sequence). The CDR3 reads CASSITSRETQYF. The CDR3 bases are TGTGCCAGTAGTATAACATCCCGAGAGACCCAGTACTTC. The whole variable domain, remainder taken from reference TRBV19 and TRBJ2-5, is DGGITQSPKYLFRKEGQNVTLSCEQNLNHDAMYWYRQDPGQGLRLIYYSQIVNDFQKGDIAEGYSVSREKKESFPLTVTSAQKNPTAFYLCASSITSRETQYFGPGTRLLVL.

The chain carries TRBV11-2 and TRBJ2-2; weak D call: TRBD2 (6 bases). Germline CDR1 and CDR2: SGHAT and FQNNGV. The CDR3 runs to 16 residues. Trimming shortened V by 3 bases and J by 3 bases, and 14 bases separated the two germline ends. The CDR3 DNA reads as TGTGCCAGCAGCTTCCCCCTTGGGGGGTACACCGGGGAGCTGTTTTTT. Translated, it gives CASSFPLGGYTGELFF.

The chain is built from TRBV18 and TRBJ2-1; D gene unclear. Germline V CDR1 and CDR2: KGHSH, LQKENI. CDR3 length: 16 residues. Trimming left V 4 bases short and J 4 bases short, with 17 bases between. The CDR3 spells CASSLSPSTLYNEQFF. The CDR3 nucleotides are TGTGCCAGCTCACTCTCACCCAGCACACTTTACAATGAGCAGTTCTTC.

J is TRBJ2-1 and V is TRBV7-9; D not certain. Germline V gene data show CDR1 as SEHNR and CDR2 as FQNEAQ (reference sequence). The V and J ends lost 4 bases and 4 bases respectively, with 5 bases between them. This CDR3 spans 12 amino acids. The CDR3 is CASSSEYNEQFF. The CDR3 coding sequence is TGTGCCAGCAGCTCAGAGTACAATGAGCAGTTCTTC.

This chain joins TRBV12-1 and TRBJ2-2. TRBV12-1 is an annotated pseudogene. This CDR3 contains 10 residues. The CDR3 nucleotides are TGTGCCAGCCGAGTCGGACAGCTGTTTTTT. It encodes CASRVGQLFF.

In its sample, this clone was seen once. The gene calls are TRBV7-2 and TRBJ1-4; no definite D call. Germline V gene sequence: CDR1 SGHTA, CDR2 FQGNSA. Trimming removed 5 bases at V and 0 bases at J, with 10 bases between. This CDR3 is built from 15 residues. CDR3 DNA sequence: TGTGCCAGCAGCCCGATAGGGACAACTAATGAAAAACTGTTTTTT. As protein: CASSPIGTTNEKLFF.

Written as DNA, the CDR3 is TGTGCTAGTGGTTTGACCCAAGACAGGAGCACAGATACGCAGTATTTT. Its protein product is CASGLTQDRSTDTQYF. The chain employs TRBV12-5 and TRBJ2-3; TRBD1 might be the D (6 bases). V was clipped by 2 bases and J by 0 bases, with 12 bases between them. The CDR3 loop spans 16 amino acids. Germline loops: CDR1 LGHNT, CDR2 FRNRAP.

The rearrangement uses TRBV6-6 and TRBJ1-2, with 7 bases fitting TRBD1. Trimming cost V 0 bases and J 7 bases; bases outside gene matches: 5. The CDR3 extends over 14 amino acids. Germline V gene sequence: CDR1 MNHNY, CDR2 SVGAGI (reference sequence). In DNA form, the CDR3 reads TGTGCCAGCAGTTACTCTTCGACAGGGACTGGCTACACCTTC. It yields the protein CASSYSSTGTGYTF.

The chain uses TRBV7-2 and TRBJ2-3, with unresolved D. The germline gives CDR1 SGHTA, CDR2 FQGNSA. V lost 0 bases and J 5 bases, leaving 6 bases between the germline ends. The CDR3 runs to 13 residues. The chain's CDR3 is CASSLAERDTQYF. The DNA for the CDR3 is TGTGCCAGCAGCTTAGCCGAGAGAGATACGCAGTATTTT.

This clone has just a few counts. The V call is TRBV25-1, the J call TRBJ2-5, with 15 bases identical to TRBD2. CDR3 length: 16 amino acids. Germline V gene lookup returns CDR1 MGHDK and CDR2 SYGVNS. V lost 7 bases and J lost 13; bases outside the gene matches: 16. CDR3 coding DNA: TGTGCCAGCACCTCCCCGGGACTAGCGGGAGGATCAAGAAGGTACTTC. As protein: CASTSPGLAGGSRRYF.

The CDR3 DNA follows: TGTGCCAGCAGCTTAGGATTTGGCTCTAGGAACACTGAAGCTTTCTTT. Amino acid sequence: CASSLGFGSRNTEAFF. J is TRBJ1-1 and V is TRBV13; D gene uncertain. This CDR3 has 16 residues. The V end lost 0 bases, the J end lost 1 base, and 12 bases lay between the germline ends. In germline, CDR1 is PRHDT, CDR2 FYEKMQ (reference sequence).

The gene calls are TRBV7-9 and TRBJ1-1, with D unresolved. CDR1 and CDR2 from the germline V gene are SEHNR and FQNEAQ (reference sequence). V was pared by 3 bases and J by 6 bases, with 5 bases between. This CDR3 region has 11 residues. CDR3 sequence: CASSFKAEAFF. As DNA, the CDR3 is TGTGCCAGCAGCTTTAAGGCTGAAGCTTTCTTT.

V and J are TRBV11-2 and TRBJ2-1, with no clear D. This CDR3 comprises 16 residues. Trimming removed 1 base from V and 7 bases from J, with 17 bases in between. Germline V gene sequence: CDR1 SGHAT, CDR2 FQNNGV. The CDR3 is CASSLGRWLGPNEQFF. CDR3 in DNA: TGTGCCAGCAGCTTAGGGAGATGGTTAGGCCCGAATGAGCAGTTCTTC.

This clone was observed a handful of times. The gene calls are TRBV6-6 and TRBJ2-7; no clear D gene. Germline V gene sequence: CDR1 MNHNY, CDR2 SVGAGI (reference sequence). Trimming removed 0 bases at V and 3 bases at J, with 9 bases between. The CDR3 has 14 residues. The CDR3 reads CASSYSAINYEQYF. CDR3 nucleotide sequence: TGTGCCAGCAGTTACTCGGCTATCAACTACGAGCAGTACTTC.

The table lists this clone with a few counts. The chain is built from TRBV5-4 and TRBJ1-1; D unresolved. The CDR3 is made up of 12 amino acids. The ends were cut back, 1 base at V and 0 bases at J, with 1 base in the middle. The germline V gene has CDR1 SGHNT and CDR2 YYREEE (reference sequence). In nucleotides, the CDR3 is TGTGCCAGCAGCTTGTTGAACACTGAAGCTTTCTTT. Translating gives CASSLLNTEAFF.

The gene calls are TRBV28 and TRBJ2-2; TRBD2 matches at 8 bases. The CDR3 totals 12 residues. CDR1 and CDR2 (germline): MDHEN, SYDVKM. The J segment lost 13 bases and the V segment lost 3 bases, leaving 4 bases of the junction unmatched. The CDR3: CASSFPGLGLFF. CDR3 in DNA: TGTGCCAGCAGTTTCCCGGGACTAGGGCTGTTTTTT.

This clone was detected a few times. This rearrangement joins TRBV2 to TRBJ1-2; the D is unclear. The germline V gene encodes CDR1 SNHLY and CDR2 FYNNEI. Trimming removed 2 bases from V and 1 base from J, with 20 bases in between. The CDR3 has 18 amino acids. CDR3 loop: CASSETTPRAADNYGYTF. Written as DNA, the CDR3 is TGTGCCAGCAGTGAAACGACTCCGAGGGCAGCGGATAACTATGGCTACACCTTC.

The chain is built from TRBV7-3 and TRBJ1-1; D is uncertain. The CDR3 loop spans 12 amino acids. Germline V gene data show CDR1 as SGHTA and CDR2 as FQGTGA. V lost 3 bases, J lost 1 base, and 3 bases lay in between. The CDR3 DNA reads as TGTGCCAGCAGCTTTGGGAACACTGAAGCTTTCTTT. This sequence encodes CASSFGNTEAFF.